The 13 T cell receptor beta chains given below trace back to one sample, sequenced in a study of control samples from healthy donors and cancer patients (dated by TCRdb to about 2020). The library came from the immunoSEQ multiplex PCR assay. TCRdb obtained this table from immuneACCESS and retained in-frame rearrangements with V and J assigned. These tables miss some clones; where compared with another copy, unresolved V genes account for less than half of the shortfall, and the remainder is unexplained. For this sample the table gives around 250,000 clones, of which about four fifths were detected only once. The leading ten clones occupy about an eighth of the sample. The source material was PBMCs. Receptor source: a woman in her fifties or sixties with lung cancer.

The rearrangement joins TRBV19 to TRBJ1-5; 8 bases line up with TRBD1. Per the germline V gene, CDR1 is LNHDA and CDR2 is SQIVND (reference sequence). The CDR3 has 13 amino acids. J gave up 3 bases and V 9 bases, and 4 bases lay outside the gene matches. The CDR3 DNA sequence: TGTGCCAGCACGGGACAGGTCAATCAGCCCCAGCATTTT. Its protein product is CASTGQVNQPQHF.

The rearrangement links TRBV19 to TRBJ2-2; 8 bases match TRBD2. Germline V gene data show CDR1 as LNHDA and CDR2 as SQIVND (reference sequence). The CDR3 covers 16 residues. J lost 0 bases, V lost 4 bases, and 4 bases had no gene match. The CDR3 loop reads CASSTTSGANTGELFF. CDR3 sequence (DNA): TGTGCCAGTAGTACTACTAGCGGAGCGAACACCGGGGAGCTGTTTTTT.

This clone appeared many times. This chain uses TRBV6-6 with TRBJ2-3; D uncertain. The CDR3 spans 12 residues. Germline V lookup: CDR1 MNHNY, CDR2 SVGAGI (reference sequence). V lost 5 bases to trimming and J lost 7 bases, with 10 bases between them. CDR3 DNA sequence: TGTGCCAGCAGTCCCTATAGTAATACGCAGTATTTT. Protein: CASSPYSNTQYF.

This clone has just one count. This same CDR3 is encoded by further DNA sequences in the sample. This chain connects TRBV9 to TRBJ1-1; D remains ambiguous. CDR1 and CDR2 from the germline V gene are SGDLS and YYNGEE. This CDR3 has 15 amino acids. Trimming shortened V by 0 bases and J by 2 bases, and 11 bases separated the two germline ends. In nucleotides, the CDR3 is TGTGCCAGCAGCGTAGAGGGCAGGCCCAACACTGAAGCTTTCTTT. This encodes CASSVEGRPNTEAFF.

The chain joins TRBV4-1 to TRBJ1-2, with TRBD1 as a possible D gene (6 bases). Trimming took off 0 bases at V and 2 bases at J, with 13 bases between the two ends. Per germline, CDR1 MGHRA and CDR2 YSYEKL. The CDR3 runs to 16 residues. The CDR3 here is CASSQDSRQANYGYTF. CDR3 nucleotides: TGCGCCAGCAGCCAAGACTCCCGACAGGCGAACTATGGCTACACCTTC.

The chain is built from TRBV28 and TRBJ1-2; 8 bases match TRBD1. Looked up from germline, CDR1 is MDHEN and CDR2 is SYDVKM. The J segment lost 4 bases and the V segment lost 8 bases, leaving 6 bases of the junction unmatched. CDR3 length equals 13 residues. The CDR3 loop is CASSGGGGYGYTF. CDR3 coding DNA: TGTGCCAGCTCAGGGGGCGGGGGCTATGGCTACACCTTC.

The chain carries TRBV7-9 and TRBJ2-5; 11 bases fit TRBD2. Trimming removed 0 bases from V and 1 base from J; junction bases left unmatched: 1. The CDR3 has 16 residues. CDR1 is SEHNR, CDR2 FQNEAQ, per germline (reference sequence). DNA of the CDR3: TGTGCCAGCAGCTTAGCTAGCGGGAGGGTCCAAGAGACCCAGTACTTC. It codes for CASSLASGRVQETQYF.

The V call is TRBV30, the J call TRBJ2-6; no definite D call. The CDR3 length is 15 residues. Trimming shortened V by 2 bases and J by 2 bases, and 10 bases separated the two germline ends. Germline CDR1 reads GTSNPN; CDR2 reads SVGIG (reference sequence). CDR3 protein: CAWSRAGPGANVLTF. CDR3 nucleotide sequence: TGTGCCTGGAGTAGGGCTGGGCCTGGGGCCAACGTCCTGACTTTC.

The sample holds a few counts of this clone. The chain couples TRBV16 to TRBJ1-1, with unresolved D. Trimming removed 4 bases from V and 5 bases from J, with 17 bases in between. Per the germline V gene, CDR1 is KGHSY and CDR2 is FQNENV. The CDR3 extends over 15 amino acids. The CDR3 sequence: CASSPLGIGSTEAFF. The CDR3 DNA reads as TGTGCCAGCAGCCCCCTGGGCATAGGCTCTACTGAAGCTTTCTTT.

This clone was recorded once. The chain links TRBV2 to TRBJ2-6; D not certain. Germline V lookup: CDR1 SNHLY, CDR2 FYNNEI. V was clipped by 4 bases and J by 0 bases, with 4 bases between them. There are 14 residues in the CDR3. The DNA of the CDR3 is TGTGCCAGCAGTGGATACTCTGGGGCCAACGTCCTGACTTTC. It yields the protein CASSGYSGANVLTF. The variable domain in full, completed from reference TRBV2 and TRBJ2-6, reads EPEVTQTPSHQVTQMGQEVILRCVPISNHLYFYWYRQILGQKVEFLVSFYNNEISEKSEIFDDQFSVERPDGSNFTLKIRSTKLEDSAMYFCASSGYSGANVLTFGAGSRLTVL.

The chain uses TRBV2 and TRBJ1-5; maybe TRBD1 (5 bases). V lost 5 bases and J lost 5, with 16 bases in between. Germline V CDR1 and CDR2: SNHLY, FYNNEI. The CDR3 sequence is 15 residues long. This CDR3 is CASSKFWGGDQPQHF. CDR3 DNA sequence: TGTGCCAGCAGTAAATTCTGGGGGGGGGATCAGCCCCAGCATTTT.

The chain recombines TRBV5-1 with TRBJ1-1, with unresolved D. Germline V gene sequence: CDR1 SGHRS, CDR2 YFSETQ. The germline V and J ends were trimmed by 5 bases and 0 bases, with 8 bases remaining between them. CDR3 length: 13 amino acids. The CDR3 loop is CASRVVMNTEAFF. The CDR3 nucleotides read TGCGCCAGCAGAGTGGTCATGAACACTGAAGCTTTCTTT.

The chain recombines TRBV19 with TRBJ1-2, with D unclear. V lost 3 bases and J lost 0, with 8 bases in between. Germline values: CDR1 LNHDA, CDR2 SQIVND (reference sequence). The CDR3 is 14 amino acids. CDR3 DNA sequence: TGTGCCAGTAGTATTCACCCTCCTAACTATGGCTACACCTTC. It encodes CASSIHPPNYGYTF.